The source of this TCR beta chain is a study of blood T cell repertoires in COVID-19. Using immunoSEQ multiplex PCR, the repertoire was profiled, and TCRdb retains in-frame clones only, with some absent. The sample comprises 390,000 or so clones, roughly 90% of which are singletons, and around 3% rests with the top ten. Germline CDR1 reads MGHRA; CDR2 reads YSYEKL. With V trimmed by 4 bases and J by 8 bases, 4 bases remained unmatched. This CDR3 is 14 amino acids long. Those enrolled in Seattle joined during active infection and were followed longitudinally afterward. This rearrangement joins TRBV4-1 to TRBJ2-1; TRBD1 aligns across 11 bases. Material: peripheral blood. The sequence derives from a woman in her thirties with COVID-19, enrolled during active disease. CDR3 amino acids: CASSPGQGEYEQFF. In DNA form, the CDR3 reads TGCGCCAGCAGCCCGGGACAGGGGGAGTATGAGCAGTTCTTC.